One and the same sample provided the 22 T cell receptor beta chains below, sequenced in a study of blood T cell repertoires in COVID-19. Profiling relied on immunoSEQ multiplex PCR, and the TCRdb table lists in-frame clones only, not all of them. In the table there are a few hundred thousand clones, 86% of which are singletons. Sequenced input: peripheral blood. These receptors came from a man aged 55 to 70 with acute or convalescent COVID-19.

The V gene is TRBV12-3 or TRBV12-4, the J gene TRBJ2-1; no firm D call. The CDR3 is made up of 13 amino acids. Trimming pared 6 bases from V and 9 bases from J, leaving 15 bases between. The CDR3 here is CASSRGFRGEQFF. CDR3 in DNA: TGTGCCAGCAGCCGTGGGTTTAGAGGTGAGCAGTTCTTC.

CDR3 region: CASSWGVLLAGLHNEQFF. CDR3 sequence (DNA): TGTGCCAGCAGCTGGGGGGTATTGCTAGCGGGACTACACAATGAGCAGTTCTTC. The genes are TRBV5-6 and TRBJ2-1; 9 nucleotides align to TRBD2. Germline-derived CDR1 and CDR2 are SGHDT and YYEEEE. J lost 5 bases, V lost 3 bases, and 15 bases had no gene match. The CDR3 spans 18 residues.

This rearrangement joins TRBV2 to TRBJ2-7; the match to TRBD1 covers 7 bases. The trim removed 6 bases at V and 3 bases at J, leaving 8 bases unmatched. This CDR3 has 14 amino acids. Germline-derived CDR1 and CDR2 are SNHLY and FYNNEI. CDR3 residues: CASSRGQRFYEQYF. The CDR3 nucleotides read TGTGCCAGCAGCCGGGGACAGCGGTTCTACGAGCAGTACTTC.

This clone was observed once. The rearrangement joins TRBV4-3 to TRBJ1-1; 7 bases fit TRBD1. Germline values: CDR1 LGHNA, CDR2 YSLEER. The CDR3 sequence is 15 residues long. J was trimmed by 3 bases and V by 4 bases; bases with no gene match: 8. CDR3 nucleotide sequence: TGCGCCAGCAGCCTACAAGCTCAGGGGGACACTGAAGCTTTCTTT. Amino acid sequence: CASSLQAQGDTEAFF.

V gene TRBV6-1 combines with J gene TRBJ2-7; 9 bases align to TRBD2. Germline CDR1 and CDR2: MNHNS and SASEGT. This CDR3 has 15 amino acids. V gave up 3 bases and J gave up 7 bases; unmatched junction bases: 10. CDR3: CASSELLAGLREQYF. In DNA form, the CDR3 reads TGTGCCAGCAGTGAGCTCCTAGCGGGATTGAGGGAGCAGTACTTC.

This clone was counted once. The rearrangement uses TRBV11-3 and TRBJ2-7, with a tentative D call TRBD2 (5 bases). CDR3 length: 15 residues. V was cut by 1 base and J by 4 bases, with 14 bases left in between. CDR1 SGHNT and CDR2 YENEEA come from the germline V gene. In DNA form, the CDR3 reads TGTGCCAGCAGCTTAGGAGCGGAGACCTGGTACGAGCAGTACTTC. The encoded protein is CASSLGAETWYEQYF.

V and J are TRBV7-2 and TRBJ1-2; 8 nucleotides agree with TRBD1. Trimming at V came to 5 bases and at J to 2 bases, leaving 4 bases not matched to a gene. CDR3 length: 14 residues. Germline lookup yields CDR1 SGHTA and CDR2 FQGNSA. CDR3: CASSARQGNYGYTF. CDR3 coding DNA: TGTGCCAGCAGCGCGCGACAGGGGAACTATGGCTACACCTTC.

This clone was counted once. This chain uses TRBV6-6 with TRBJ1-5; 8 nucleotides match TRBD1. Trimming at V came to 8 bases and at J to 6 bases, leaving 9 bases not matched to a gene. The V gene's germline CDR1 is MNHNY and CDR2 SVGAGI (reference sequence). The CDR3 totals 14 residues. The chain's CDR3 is CASSGQGLVQPQHF. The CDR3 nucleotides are TGTGCCAGCTCTGGACAGGGCTTGGTTCAGCCCCAGCATTTT.

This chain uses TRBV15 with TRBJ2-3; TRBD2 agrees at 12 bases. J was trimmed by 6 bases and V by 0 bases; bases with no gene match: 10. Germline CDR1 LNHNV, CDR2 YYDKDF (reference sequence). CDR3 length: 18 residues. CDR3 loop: CATSRDFSLAGGSDTQYF. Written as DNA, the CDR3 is TGTGCCACCAGCAGAGATTTTAGCCTAGCGGGAGGGTCTGATACGCAGTATTTT.

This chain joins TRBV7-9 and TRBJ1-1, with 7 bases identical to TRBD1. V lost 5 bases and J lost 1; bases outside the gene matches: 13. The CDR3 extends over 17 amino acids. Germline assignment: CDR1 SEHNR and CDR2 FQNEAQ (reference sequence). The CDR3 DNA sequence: TGTGCCAGCAGCCCTTCCGGGACAGAATTCGGGAACACTGAAGCTTTCTTT. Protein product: CASSPSGTEFGNTEAFF.

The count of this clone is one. The CDR3 spells CASSRSSGRANSYNEQFF. CDR3 sequence (DNA): TGCGCCAGCAGCAGGAGTAGCGGGAGGGCCAACTCCTACAATGAGCAGTTCTTC. The chain recombines TRBV5-1 with TRBJ2-1, with 11 nucleotides matching TRBD2. The CDR3 runs to 18 residues. From germline, CDR1 is SGHRS and CDR2 YFSETQ. J was trimmed by 0 bases and V by 4 bases; bases with no gene match: 9.

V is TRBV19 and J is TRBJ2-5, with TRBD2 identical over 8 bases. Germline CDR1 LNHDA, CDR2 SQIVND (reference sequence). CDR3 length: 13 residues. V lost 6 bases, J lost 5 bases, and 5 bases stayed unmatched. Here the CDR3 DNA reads TGTGCCAGTAGAGCGGGCGGGAGGGAGACCCAGTACTTC. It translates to CASRAGGRETQYF. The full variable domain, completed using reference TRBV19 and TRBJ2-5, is DGGITQSPKYLFRKEGQNVTLSCEQNLNHDAMYWYRQDPGQGLRLIYYSQIVNDFQKGDIAEGYSVSREKKESFPLTVTSAQKNPTAFYLCASRAGGRETQYFGPGTRLLVL.

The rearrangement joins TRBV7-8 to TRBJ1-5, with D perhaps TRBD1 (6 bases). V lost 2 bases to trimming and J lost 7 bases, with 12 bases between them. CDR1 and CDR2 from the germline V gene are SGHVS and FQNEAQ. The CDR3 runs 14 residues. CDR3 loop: CASSLRGRGQPQHF. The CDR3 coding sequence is TGTGCCAGCAGCTTAAGGGGCAGGGGACAGCCCCAGCATTTT. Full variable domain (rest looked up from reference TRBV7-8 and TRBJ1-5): GAGVSQSPRYKVAKRGQDVALRCDPISGHVSLFWYQQALGQGPEFLTYFQNEAQLDKSGLPSDRFFAERPEGSVSTLKIQRTQQEDSAVYLCASSLRGRGQPQHFGDGTRLSIL.

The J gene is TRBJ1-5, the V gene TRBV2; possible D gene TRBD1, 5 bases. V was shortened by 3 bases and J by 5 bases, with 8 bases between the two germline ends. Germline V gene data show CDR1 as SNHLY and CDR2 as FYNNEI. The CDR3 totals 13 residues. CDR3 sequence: CASSDGGDQPQHF. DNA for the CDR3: TGTGCCAGCAGTGATGGGGGGGATCAGCCCCAGCATTTT.

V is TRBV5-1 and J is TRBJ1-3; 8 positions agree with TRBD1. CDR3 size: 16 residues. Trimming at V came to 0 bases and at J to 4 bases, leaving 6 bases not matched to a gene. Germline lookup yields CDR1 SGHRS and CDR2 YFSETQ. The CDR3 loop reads CASSLDGQGEGNTIYF. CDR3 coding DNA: TGCGCCAGCAGCTTGGATGGACAGGGCGAGGGAAACACCATATATTTT.

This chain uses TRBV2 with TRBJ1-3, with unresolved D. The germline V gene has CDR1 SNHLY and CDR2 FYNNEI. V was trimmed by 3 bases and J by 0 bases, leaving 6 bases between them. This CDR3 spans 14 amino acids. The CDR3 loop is CASSDILSGNTIYF. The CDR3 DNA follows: TGTGCCAGCAGTGATATCCTCTCTGGAAACACCATATATTTT.

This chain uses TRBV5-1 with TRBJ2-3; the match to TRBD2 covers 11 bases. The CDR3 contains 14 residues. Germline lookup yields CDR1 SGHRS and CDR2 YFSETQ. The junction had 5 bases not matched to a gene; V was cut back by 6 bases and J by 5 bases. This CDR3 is CASKLAGELDTQYF. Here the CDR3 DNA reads TGCGCCAGCAAACTAGCGGGAGAATTAGATACGCAGTATTTT.

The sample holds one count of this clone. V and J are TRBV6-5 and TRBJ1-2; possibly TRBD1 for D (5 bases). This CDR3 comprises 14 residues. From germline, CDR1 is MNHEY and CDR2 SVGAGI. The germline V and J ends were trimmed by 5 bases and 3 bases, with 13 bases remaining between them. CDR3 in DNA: TGTGCCAGCAGTCAAAGGGGTCCGGACTATGGCTACACCTTC. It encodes CASSQRGPDYGYTF.

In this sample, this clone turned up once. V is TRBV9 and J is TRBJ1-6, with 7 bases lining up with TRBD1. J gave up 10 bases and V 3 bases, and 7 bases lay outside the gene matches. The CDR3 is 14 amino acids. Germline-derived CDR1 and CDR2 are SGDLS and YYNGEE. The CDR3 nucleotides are TGTGCCAGCAGCGCAGACAGGGAGCGGTCACCCCTCCACTTT. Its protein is CASSADRERSPLHF.

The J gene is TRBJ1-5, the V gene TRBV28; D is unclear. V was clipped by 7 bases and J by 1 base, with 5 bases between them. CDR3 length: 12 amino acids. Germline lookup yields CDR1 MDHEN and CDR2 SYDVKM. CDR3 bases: TGTGCCAGCACACAAAGCAATCAGCCCCAGCATTTT. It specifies CASTQSNQPQHF.

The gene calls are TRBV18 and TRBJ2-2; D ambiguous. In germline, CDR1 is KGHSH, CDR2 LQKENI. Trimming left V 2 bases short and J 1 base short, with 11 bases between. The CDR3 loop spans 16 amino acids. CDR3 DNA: TGTGCCAGCTCACCAAGACCCGACATGAACACCGGGGAGCTGTTTTTT. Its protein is CASSPRPDMNTGELFF.

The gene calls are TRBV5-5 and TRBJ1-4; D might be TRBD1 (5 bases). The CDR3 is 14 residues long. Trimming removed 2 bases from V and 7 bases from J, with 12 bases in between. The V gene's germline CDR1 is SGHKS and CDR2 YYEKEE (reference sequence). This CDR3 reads CASSLGVASEKLFF. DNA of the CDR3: TGTGCCAGCAGCTTAGGGGTCGCGAGTGAAAAACTGTTTTTT.